A selection of T cell receptor beta chains follows, all from one sample in a study of T cell responses to AZD1222 COVID-19 vaccine. Profiling relied on immunoSEQ multiplex PCR, and the TCRdb table lists in-frame clones only, not all of them. The sample has about 130,000 clones; about 94% are singletons. This specimen consisted of peripheral blood, obtained on day 0 of AZD1222 vaccination. These receptors were taken from an adult in good health. The CDR3 runs from the conserved cysteine through the conserved F or W. The D gene is left open where the match is weak. Where a row states a size, it is once, few, many or the class of an expanded clone; other rows omit it.

TRBJ2-6	TRBV7-6	.	TRBD2	CASSLERGRDPSGANVLTF	TGTGCCAGCAGCTTAGAGCGGGGGAGGGATCCCTCTGGGGCCAACGTCCTGACTTTC
TRBJ1-5	TRBV3-1/TRBV3-2	.	.	CASSQDLTVFQPQHF	TGTGCCAGCAGCCAAGACTTGACGGTGTTTCAGCCCCAGCATTTT
TRBJ2-1	TRBV4-2	once	.	CASSQDPPSGEQFF	TGTGCCAGCAGCCAAGATCCACCGAGTGGTGAGCAGTTCTTC
TRBJ1-2	TRBV2	.	TRBD1	CANRGGWDYGYTF	TGTGCCAACAGGGGAGGGTGGGACTATGGCTACACCTTC
TRBJ2-7	TRBV5-4	once	.	CASSFGRYEQYF	TGTGCCAGCAGCTTCGGGCGGTACGAGCAGTACTTC
TRBJ2-1	TRBV19	.	TRBD1	CASSIMAGQVKEQFF	TGTGCCAGTAGTATTATGGCGGGACAGGTCAAGGAGCAGTTCTTC
TRBJ2-7	TRBV7-2	.	TRBD2	CASSLAGGESYEQYF	TGTGCCAGCAGCTTAGCTGGGGGGGAATCCTACGAGCAGTACTTC
TRBJ2-3	TRBV5-1	.	TRBD1	CASSALRGHTDTQYF	TGCGCCAGCAGCGCCTTGAGGGGGCACACAGATACGCAGTATTTT
TRBJ2-5	TRBV7-7	.	.	CASSPDSQETQYF	TGTGCCAGCAGCCCGGACTCTCAAGAGACCCAGTACTTC
TRBJ2-5	TRBV6-2/TRBV6-3	.	.	CASTPLFEGWVAKVREQSETQYF	TGTGCCAGCACCCCCCTGTTCGAGGGTTGGGTGGCTAAGGTTAGGGAGCAGTCGGAGACCCAGTACTTC
TRBJ2-1	TRBV5-4	.	TRBD2	CASSSPAGGPDNEQFF	TGTGCCAGCAGCTCCCCAGCGGGAGGGCCCGACAATGAGCAGTTCTTC
TRBJ1-2	TRBV28	.	TRBD1	CATTEPSGTASYGYTF	TGTGCCACCACCGAACCCTCCGGGACAGCCTCCTATGGCTACACCTTC
TRBJ2-2	TRBV4-2	.	.	CASSLSGTNTGELFF	TGTGCCAGCAGCCTCTCCGGTACGAACACCGGGGAGCTGTTTTTT
TRBJ1-5	TRBV19	.	.	CASSISAGGNQPQHF	TGTGCCAGTAGTATTTCGGCAGGGGGCAATCAGCCCCAGCATTTT
TRBJ1-2	TRBV5-5	once	.	CASSLVGTYRGYTF	TGTGCCAGCAGCTTGGTCGGGACCTATCGTGGCTACACCTTC
TRBJ2-7	TRBV15	.	.	CATSRDPRTVGGTIYF	TGTGCCACCAGCAGAGATCCCCGGACGGTCGGGGGCACAATCTACTTC
TRBJ2-5	TRBV24-1	.	.	CATSDLQGGKKETQYF	TGTGCCACCAGTGATTTGCAAGGGGGGAAAAAAGAGACCCAGTACTTC
TRBJ1-1	TRBV3-1/TRBV3-2	.	.	CASSQPGTTGDSRTEAFF	TGTGCCAGCAGCCAACCCGGGACAACGGGAGATAGCCGCACTGAAGCTTTCTTT
TRBJ2-2	TRBV27	.	.	CASSFRADGELFF	TGTGCCAGCAGTTTCAGGGCTGACGGGGAGCTGTTTTTT
TRBJ1-2	TRBV4-3	.	.	CASSQDTEYGYTF	TGCGCCAGCAGCCAAGATACCGAATATGGCTACACCTTC
TRBJ2-2	TRBV6-4	.	.	CASSPVGDTGELFF	TGTGCCAGCAGCCCCGTGGGGGACACCGGGGAGCTGTTTTTT
TRBJ1-5	TRBV29-1	.	.	CSVGTIGSNQPQHF	TGCAGCGTTGGTACCATCGGGAGCAATCAGCCCCAGCATTTT
TRBJ1-6	TRBV27	.	.	CASSLERSTYNSPLHF	TGTGCCAGCAGTCTTGAAAGGTCGACCTATAATTCACCCCTCCACTTT
TRBJ2-7	TRBV25-1	.	TRBD2	CASSPSGDFYEQYF	TGTGCCAGCAGCCCTAGCGGAGACTTCTACGAGCAGTACTTC